The clone carrying this T cell receptor beta chain was observed a few times. The antigen remains undetermined. This entry comes from a study of blood T cells in healthy people across ages. General study points: Per million T cells, TCR beta diversity dropped about linearly as age rose. Naive CD4+ cell counts and diversity both ran higher in long-lived than in aged donors.

A second PCR of 7 to 11 cycles used a sample-barcoded 5' primer and a J-beta primer mix. Via MiXCR, TCRdb re-called the 5' RACE reads, giving one row per CDR3 protein. Of some 1.4 million distinct CDR3 sequences detected, 40% to 50% appear once; the ten largest clones hold 7% to 9.5%. Germline V gene data show CDR1 as LGHDT and CDR2 as YNNKEL (reference sequence). The ends were cut back, 4 bases at V and 6 bases at J, with 12 bases in the middle. The CDR3 is 13 residues long. The sequence came from a woman in her late teens or twenties in good health. Sequences were obtained from blood. This chain uses TRBV3-1 with TRBJ1-1; the D is unclear. The CDR3 region has the DNA TGTGCCAGCAGCCTAGACCTTCAGGCTGAAGCTTTCTTT. The encoded protein is CASSLDLQAEAFF.